This TCR beta chain comes out of a study of blood T cells in healthy people across ages. This clonotype was seen ten or more times. The CDR3 is 14 residues long. V lost 4 bases and J lost 1, with 7 bases in between. Germline V lookup: CDR1 SGHTA, CDR2 FQGTGA. Then a second PCR, running roughly 6 to 11 cycles, was carried out with a sample-barcoded 5' primer and a J-beta primer mix. A single record per CDR3 protein comes from TCRdb applying MiXCR to the 5' RACE reads. Counted here are hundreds of thousands of distinct CDR3 sequences, roughly 21% occurring once; the ten biggest clones make up around 3.4%.

The clonotype originates from a man between 65 and 85 years old in good health. The chain combines TRBV7-3 with TRBJ2-2, with a tentative D call TRBD1 (6 bases). Sample: blood. The CDR3 loop reads CASSSGQNTGELFF. Here the CDR3 DNA reads TGTGCCAGCAGCTCGGGACAGAACACCGGGGAGCTGTTTTTT.